The clone carrying this TCR beta chain was detected ten times or more. Its antigen is still unknown. Germline CDR1 reads SEHNR; CDR2 reads FQNEAQ (reference sequence). The CDR3 covers 15 residues. The ends were cut back, 5 bases at V and 4 bases at J, with 17 bases in the middle. One entry per CDR3 protein, called by TCRdb with MiXCR from the 5' RACE reads. The repertoire includes 250,000 or so distinct CDR3 sequences, roughly 3.7% of them detected once, and under 20% sits in the top ten. The record originates from a study of T cells after yellow fever vaccination. Study-wide results and caveats: Once the booster was given, most primary-vaccination clones reappeared, at just under 98% for CD4 and around 90% for CD8. Abundant contaminating clonotypes from the bulk population could appear in FACS-sorted repertoires.

This chain joins TRBV7-9 and TRBJ1-1, with unresolved D. The sample here was PBMCs, taken 15 days after the yellow fever booster vaccination. The receptor was isolated from a man aged 18-30 years who received the YFV17D yellow fever vaccine. The CDR3 spells CASSPPRGLATEAFF. The CDR3 nucleotides are TGTGCCAGCAGCCCCCCCCGGGGTCTGGCCACTGAAGCTTTCTTT.